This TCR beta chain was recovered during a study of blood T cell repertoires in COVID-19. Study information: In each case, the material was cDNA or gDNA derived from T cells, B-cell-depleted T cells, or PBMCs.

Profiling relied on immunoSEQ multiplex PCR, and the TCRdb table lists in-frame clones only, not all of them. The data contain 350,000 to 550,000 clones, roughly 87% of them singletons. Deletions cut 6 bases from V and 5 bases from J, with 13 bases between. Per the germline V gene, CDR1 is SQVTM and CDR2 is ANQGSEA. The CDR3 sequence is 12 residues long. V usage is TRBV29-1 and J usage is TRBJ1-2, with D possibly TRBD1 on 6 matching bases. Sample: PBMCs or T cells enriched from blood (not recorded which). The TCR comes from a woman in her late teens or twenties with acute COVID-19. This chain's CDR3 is CSVVTGTYGYTF. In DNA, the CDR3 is TGCAGCGTGGTTACCGGGACATATGGCTACACCTTC.